This T cell receptor (beta chain) derives from a study of blood T cell repertoires in COVID-19. Study-wide context: The United States, Italy and Spain were the sources of the acute and convalescent COVID-19 samples.

This clone was seen once. Repertoires were generated with immunoSEQ multiplex PCR, while TCRdb's copy carries only in-frame clones and drops some. The table records 450,000 or so clones, 80% to 95% of them present only once. Participant reports of clinical history set cohort assignment. Cohort 3 recovered donors had two negative PCRs, clearance, or symptom resolution. V dropped 5 bases and J dropped 0 bases, with 8 bases sitting between them. CDR1 is LNHNV, CDR2 YYDKDF, per germline (reference sequence). This CDR3 has 15 amino acids. This chain connects TRBV15 to TRBJ1-6; D is unresolved. The source material was PBMCs or T cells enriched from blood (not recorded which). The clonotype comes from a man aged 18 to 29 who had recovered from COVID-19. CDR3 DNA sequence: TGTGCCACCAGCGTCGGGAGCTCCTATAATTCACCCCTCCACTTT. It encodes CATSVGSSYNSPLHF.